The 6 T cell receptor beta chains listed next were all sequenced from one sample in a study of graft-versus-host responses after intestinal transplantation. These receptors have no known antigen. The repertoire was sequenced with immunoSEQ multiplex PCR; TCRdb's copy has only in-frame clones and lacks some. Of tens of thousands of clones detected, around 93% appear once; the ten largest clones hold 1.5% to 2.5%. This specimen was unstimulated CD8+ T cells sorted from spleen or lymph node cells, taken before intestinal transplant. These receptors all stem from a human donor who received an intestinal transplant.

In the case of this clone: One end of the junction does not line up with germline, which may come from a read error. The chain carries TRBV7-9 and TRBJ2-6; D might be TRBD2 (6 bases). Germline V CDR1 and CDR2: SEHNR, FQNEAQ (reference sequence). This CDR3 has 18 residues. The CDR3 reads CASSLGWEGDSGANALTF. The CDR3 nucleotides are TGTGCCAGCAGCTTAGGGTGGGAAGGGGACTCTGGGGCCAACGCCCTGACTTTC.

The genes are TRBV27 and TRBJ2-2, with D tentatively TRBD1 (6 bases). The germline gives CDR1 MNHEY, CDR2 SMNVEV (reference sequence). The V end was cut by 4 bases, the J end by 4 bases, with 10 bases between. The CDR3 covers 14 residues. In DNA form, the CDR3 reads TGTGCCAGCAGTTCTCCCAGGGGCACCGGGGAGCTGTTTTTT. Translating it yields CASSSPRGTGELFF.

This chain connects TRBV25-1 to TRBJ1-2, with D possibly matching TRBD1 (5 bases). Germline CDR1 is MGHDK and CDR2 is SYGVNS. V was clipped by 3 bases and J by 6 bases, with 8 bases between them. The CDR3 consists of 12 residues. This CDR3 is CASSETRDGYTF. The CDR3 DNA reads TGTGCCAGCAGTGAGACCAGGGATGGCTACACCTTC.

The rearrangement links TRBV5-6 to TRBJ2-1; 7 positions match TRBD1. Germline values: CDR1 SGHDT, CDR2 YYEEEE. The CDR3 is 16 amino acids. V lost 6 bases and J lost 0; bases outside the gene matches: 9. The CDR3 loop is CASTEDRVSSYNEQFF. In DNA, the CDR3 is TGTGCCAGCACGGAAGACAGGGTGAGCTCCTACAATGAGCAGTTCTTC. Drawing the rest from reference TRBV5-6 and TRBJ2-1, the complete variable domain is DAGVTQSPTHLIKTRGQQVTLRCSPKSGHDTVSWYQQALGQGPQFIFQYYEEEERQRGNFPDRFSGHQFPNYSSELNVNALLLGDSALYLCASTEDRVSSYNEQFFGPGTRLTVL.

V and J are TRBV30 and TRBJ1-3; 8 bases map to TRBD1. V lost 3 bases, J lost 0 bases, and 10 bases stayed unmatched. The CDR3 covers 17 residues. Germline CDR1 GTSNPN, CDR2 SVGIG (reference sequence). The DNA of the CDR3 is TGTGCCTGGAGACCCAGGGACAGGAGTAACTCTGGAAACACCATATATTTT. Protein: CAWRPRDRSNSGNTIYF.

V usage is TRBV27 and J usage is TRBJ1-4; TRBD1 matches at 9 bases. The CDR3 spans 15 residues. V shed 5 bases, J shed 3 bases, and the junction held 4 bases outside the gene matches. Looked up from germline, CDR1 is MNHEY and CDR2 is SMNVEV (reference sequence). CDR3 sequence (DNA): TGTGCCAGCAGTGGGGGGGACAGGGCTAATGAAAAACTGTTTTTT. This codes for CASSGGDRANEKLFF.